This TCR beta chain was captured in a study of blood T cell repertoires in COVID-19. The data were produced by immunoSEQ multiplex PCR, yet TCRdb's version contains in-frame clones alone and is incomplete. The sample includes under 130,000 clones, 85% of them seen just once. This clone was observed a handful of times. The germline CDR1 and CDR2 sequences are SGHDT and YYEEEE. With 3 bases removed from V and 7 bases from J, the gap between germline ends came to 16 bases. The length of the CDR3 is 14 residues. The chain joins TRBV5-6 to TRBJ1-2; D is unclear. The receptor was isolated from a man aged 45-65 years with acute or convalescent COVID-19. Sample: peripheral blood. CDR3 sequence: CASSWGDSAGGYTF. CDR3 sequence (DNA): TGTGCCAGCAGCTGGGGAGATTCAGCAGGTGGCTACACCTTC.